These T cell receptor beta chains were read from a single sample in a study of regulatory dendritic cells for organ transplantation. The protocol was immunoSEQ multiplex PCR, while the TCRdb copy is restricted to in-frame clones and leaves out a portion. The sample has thousands of clones, roughly three fifths seen once; the top ten hold around a fifth. Their target antigens are unknown. Sequencing was performed on memory CD8+ T cells from blood cultured with dendritic cells. The receptors derive from a human donor in good health. The CDR3 runs from the conserved cysteine through the conserved F or W. D genes are given only for firm matches. Not all rows give a size; the values are once, few, many and, for expanded clones, a class.

d_call clone_size j_call v_call cdr3_aa cdr3_nt
- - TRBJ1-2 TRBV23-1 CASSQSWVAAPNYGYTF TGCGCCAGCAGTCAATCGTGGGTGGCAGCGCCTAACTATGGCTACACCTTC
- - TRBJ2-3 TRBV6-4 CASSGGGDTDTQYF TGTGCCAGCAGTGGAGGGGGAGACACAGATACGCAGTATTTT
TRBD2 few TRBJ2-1 TRBV25-1 CASSDSGVYDNEQFF TGTGCCAGCAGTGATAGCGGGGTCTACGACAATGAGCAGTTCTTC
- - TRBJ2-1 TRBV11-2 CASSFSHGYNEQFF TGTGCCAGCAGCTTTTCGCACGGGTACAATGAGCAGTTCTTC
TRBD2 few TRBJ2-1 TRBV7-8 CASSLASGGPPHNEQFF TGTGCCAGCAGCTTAGCTAGCGGGGGGCCACCCCACAATGAGCAGTTCTTC
- few TRBJ1-1 TRBV2 CASRETDSWTEAFF TGTGCCAGCAGAGAGACAGACTCTTGGACTGAAGCTTTCTTT
TRBD1 once TRBJ1-3 TRBV15 CATSSGSGTGISGNTIYF TGTGCCACCAGCAGTGGTTCCGGGACAGGGATATCTGGAAACACCATATATTTT
TRBD2 few TRBJ2-3 TRBV5-1 CASSSPPGLAGGGADTQYF TGCGCCAGCAGCTCACCCCCGGGACTAGCGGGGGGGGGTGCAGATACGCAGTATTTT
- medium-sized TRBJ2-7 TRBV4-3 CASSPQITGREQYF TGCGCCAGCAGCCCGCAAATAACAGGGCGCGAGCAGTACTTC
- few TRBJ2-7 TRBV2 CASSGLDTSYEQYF TGTGCCAGCAGTGGTTTGGACACCTCCTACGAGCAGTACTTC
TRBD1 medium-sized TRBJ1-1 TRBV7-3 CASSAGQVPNTEAFF TGTGCCAGCAGCGCGGGACAGGTACCGAACACTGAAGCTTTCTTT
- medium-sized TRBJ2-7 TRBV10-3 CAIEDQSGTQGKPYEQYF TGTGCCATCGAAGATCAATCCGGGACGCAGGGGAAGCCCTACGAGCAGTACTTC
TRBD1 - TRBJ1-2 TRBV4-2 CASSSWTGPIYGYTF TGTGCCAGCAGCTCTTGGACAGGGCCAATCTATGGCTACACCTTC
- - TRBJ1-6 TRBV6-6 CASSYTGSSYNSPLHF TGTGCCAGCAGTTATACAGGGAGCTCCTATAATTCACCCCTCCACTTT
TRBD1 - TRBJ2-7 TRBV9 CASGPGTGGSEQYF TGTGCCAGCGGCCCCGGGACAGGGGGATCCGAGCAGTACTTC
TRBD1 medium-sized TRBJ2-7 TRBV13 CASRGQTSEQYF TGTGCCAGCAGGGGACAGACCTCCGAGCAGTACTTC
TRBD1 few TRBJ1-6 TRBV28 CASSKGQPLYNSPLHF TGTGCCAGCAGTAAGGGACAGCCCCTCTATAATTCACCCCTCCACTTT
TRBD2 - TRBJ2-5 TRBV11-3 CASSFPLAGKETQYF TGTGCCAGCAGCTTCCCACTAGCGGGTAAAGAGACCCAGTACTTC
TRBD1 - TRBJ2-2 TRBV5-8 CASSSGHGTARGGELFF TGTGCCAGCAGCTCCGGCCACGGGACAGCCCGAGGCGGGGAGCTGTTTTTT
- - TRBJ1-1 TRBV6-5 CASSLDGGGREAFF TGTGCCAGCAGCTTGGACGGCGGGGGCCGTGAAGCTTTCTTT
TRBD2 large TRBJ2-2 TRBV13 CASSSPEGSGGANTGELFF TGTGCCAGCAGCTCCCCCGAGGGAAGCGGGGGGGCGAACACCGGGGAGCTGTTTTTT
- - TRBJ2-1 TRBV7-6 CASSQSGVYNEQFF TGTGCCAGCAGCCAGTCCGGGGTGTACAATGAGCAGTTCTTC
TRBD1 - TRBJ1-4 TRBV2 CASSDTLPGTGGEKLFF TGTGCCAGCAGTGACACTTTACCCGGGACAGGGGGTGAAAAACTGTTTTTT
TRBD2 - TRBJ2-3 TRBV4-2 CASSQDFTSGGEDTQYF TGTGCCAGCAGCCAAGATTTTACTAGCGGGGGGGAGGATACGCAGTATTTT
- few TRBJ2-3 TRBV7-9 CASSYPPQDTQYF TGTGCCAGCAGCTATCCCCCACAAGATACGCAGTATTTT
- - TRBJ1-2 TRBV7-9 CASSSGSYGYTF TGTGCCAGCAGCTCTGGGAGCTATGGCTACACCTTC
TRBD2 - TRBJ2-7 TRBV4-3 CASSQGLAGAYEQYF TGCGCCAGCAGCCAAGGCCTAGCGGGGGCCTACGAGCAGTACTTC